This record concerns one T cell receptor (beta chain) sequence. Its target is not known. A much larger clone differs from this one at a single base, so this may be a read error. This CDR3 is 13 amino acids long. The V and J ends lost 2 bases and 5 bases respectively, with 10 bases between them. Germline V gives CDR1 SGHRS, CDR2 YFSETQ. A universal primer site and UMIs were added as TCR cDNA was made by 5'RACE template switching. MiXCR, applied by TCRdb to the 5' RACE reads, yields one record per CDR3 protein. The table shows some 340,000 distinct CDR3 sequences, with approximately 12% occurring only once. The record originates from a study of T cells after yellow fever vaccination. Study summary: Libraries from low-cell-number fractions were prepared with the SMART-Seq v4 Ultra Low Input RNA kit. Study findings and constraints: Among all clonotypes, a small share was observed in both CD4 and CD8 compartments.

V usage is TRBV5-1 and J usage is TRBJ2-5; weak D call: TRBD1 (6 bases). The sequence came from a man between 18 and 35 years old who received the YFV17D yellow fever vaccine. This specimen was CD4+ T cells sorted from PBMCs, taken 45 days after the yellow fever booster vaccination. CDR3 sequence: CASSFTGSETQYF. DNA for the CDR3: TGCGCCAGCAGCTTTACAGGGTCGGAGACCCAGTACTTC.